This entry lists 4 T cell receptor beta chains sequenced from one sample in a study of T cells in women clearing cervical HPV infection. Profiling relied on immunoSEQ multiplex PCR, and the TCRdb table lists in-frame clones only, not all of them. The sample's table shows about 40,000 clones. Sequences were obtained from blood buffy coat. The source is a woman between 18 and 69 years old with a cervical HPV16 infection that either progressed to CIN3+ or cleared (not recorded which).

A word on this clone: The missing CDR3 end, 3 residues past where the read stops, is filled in from the germline J gene. The chain employs TRBV19 and TRBJ1-3; 7 nucleotides match TRBD1. V lost 7 bases, J lost 2 bases, and 5 bases stayed unmatched. Germline CDR1 and CDR2: LNHDA and SQIVND (reference sequence). The CDR3 runs 14 residues. CDR3 sequence reads: CASIPRGPGNTIYF. The part of the CDR3 DNA that was read is TGTGCCAGTATTCCGAGGGGGCCTGGAAACACC.

About this clone: The read gets to within 3 residues of the CDR3 end, and the germline J gene fills in the rest. The chain has TRBV28 and TRBJ1-5, with a weak D call TRBD1 (5 bases). From germline, CDR1 is MDHEN and CDR2 SYDVKM. Deletions cut 2 bases from V and 5 bases from J, with 10 bases between. The CDR3 has 14 amino acids. CDR3 residues: CASSLSDSYQPQHF. The CDR3 bases that were read are TGTGCCAGCAGTTTAAGCGACAGTTATCAGCCC.

With respect to this clone: The read halts 3 residues ahead of the CDR3 end, with the missing end drawn from the germline J gene. The genes are TRBV2 and TRBJ2-2; D is ambiguous. V shed 2 bases and J shed 6 bases, with 7 bases lying between them. Germline V lookup: CDR1 SNHLY, CDR2 FYNNEI. The CDR3 length is 13 residues. The CDR3 protein is CASSERVSGELFF. The DNA read from the CDR3 is TGTGCCAGCAGTGAACGGGTATCCGGGGAG.

On this clone itself: The read ends 3 residues before the CDR3 terminus; that terminus is restored from the germline J gene. V is TRBV28 and J is TRBJ2-1, with 9 bases identical to TRBD1. Unmatched junction bases numbered 6, after V lost 5 bases and J lost 4 bases. The CDR3 consists of 15 residues. Germline V gene data show CDR1 as MDHEN and CDR2 as SYDVKM. CDR3 DNA (partial): TGTGCCAGCAGTCCGACAGGGGGTTTTTACAATGAG. Translated: CASSPTGGFYNE. The complete CDR3 protein is CASSPTGGFYNEQFF.